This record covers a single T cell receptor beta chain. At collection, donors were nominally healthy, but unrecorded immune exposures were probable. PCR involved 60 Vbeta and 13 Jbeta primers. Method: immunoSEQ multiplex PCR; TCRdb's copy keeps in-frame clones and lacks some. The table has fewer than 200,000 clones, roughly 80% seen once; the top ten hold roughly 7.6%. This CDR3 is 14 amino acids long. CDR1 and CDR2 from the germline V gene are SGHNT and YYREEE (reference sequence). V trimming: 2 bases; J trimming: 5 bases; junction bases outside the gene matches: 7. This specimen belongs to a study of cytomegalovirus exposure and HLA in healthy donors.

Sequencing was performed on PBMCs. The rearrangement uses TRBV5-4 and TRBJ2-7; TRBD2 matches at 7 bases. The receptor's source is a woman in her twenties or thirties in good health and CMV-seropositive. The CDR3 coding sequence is TGTGCCAGCAGCTTTTCCGGGACTAAAAACGAGCAGTACTTC. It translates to CASSFSGTKNEQYF.